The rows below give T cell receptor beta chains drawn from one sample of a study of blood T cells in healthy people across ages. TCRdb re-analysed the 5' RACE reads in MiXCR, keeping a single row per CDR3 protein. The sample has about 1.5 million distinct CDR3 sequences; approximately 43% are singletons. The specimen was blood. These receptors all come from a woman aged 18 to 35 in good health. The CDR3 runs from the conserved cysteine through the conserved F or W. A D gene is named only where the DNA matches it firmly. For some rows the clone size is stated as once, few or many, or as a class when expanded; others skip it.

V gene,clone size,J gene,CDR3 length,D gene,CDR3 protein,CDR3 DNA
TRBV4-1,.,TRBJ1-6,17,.,CASTSGTVGRGNSPLHF,TGCGCCAGCACCTCCGGGACTGTGGGACGAGGTAATTCACCCCTCCACTTT
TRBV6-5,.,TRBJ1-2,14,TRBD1,CASSCGTGRCGYTF,TGTGCCAGCAGTTGCGGGACAGGGCGGTGCGGCTACACCTTC
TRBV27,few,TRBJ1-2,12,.,CASSFLGSGHTF,TGTGCCAGCAGTTTTTTGGGTAGCGGCCACACCTTC
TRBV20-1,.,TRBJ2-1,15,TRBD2,CSAREGETSGGRQFF,TGCAGTGCTAGAGAGGGTGAGACTAGCGGGGGGCGGCAGTTCTTC
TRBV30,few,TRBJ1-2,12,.,CAWTRDFYGYTF,TGTGCCTGGACCCGGGACTTCTATGGCTACACCTTC
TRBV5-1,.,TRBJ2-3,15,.,CASSLRPEDTDTQYF,TGCGCCAGCAGCTTGAGGCCGGAAGACACAGATACGCAGTATTTT
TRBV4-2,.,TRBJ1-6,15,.,CASSQDQGSGSPLHF,TGTGCCAGCAGCCAAGATCAGGGTTCGGGGTCACCCCTCCACTTT
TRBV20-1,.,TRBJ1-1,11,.,CSAKDRYEAFF,TGCAGTGCTAAGGACAGATATGAAGCTTTCTTT
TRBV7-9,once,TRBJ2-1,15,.,CASRPTESSYNEQFF,TGTGCCAGCAGACCAACAGAGAGCTCCTACAATGAGCAGTTCTTC
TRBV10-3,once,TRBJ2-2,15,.,CAISEQAANTGELFF,TGTGCCATCAGTGAACAGGCAGCTAACACCGGGGAGCTGTTTTTT